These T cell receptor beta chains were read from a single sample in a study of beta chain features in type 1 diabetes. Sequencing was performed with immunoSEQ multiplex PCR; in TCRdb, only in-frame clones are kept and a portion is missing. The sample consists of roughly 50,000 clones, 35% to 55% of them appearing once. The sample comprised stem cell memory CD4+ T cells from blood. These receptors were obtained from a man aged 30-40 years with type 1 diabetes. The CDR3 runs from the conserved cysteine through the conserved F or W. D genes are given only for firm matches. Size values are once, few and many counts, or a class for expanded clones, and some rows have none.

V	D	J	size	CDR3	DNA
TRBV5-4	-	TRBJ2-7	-	CASSGGPSYEQYF	TGTGCCAGCAGCGGTGGGCCATCCTACGAGCAGTACTTC
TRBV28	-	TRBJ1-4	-	CASRVTGKLFF	TGTGCCAGCAGGGTAACCGGGAAACTGTTTTTT
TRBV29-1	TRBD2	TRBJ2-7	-	CSAKRGPYEQYF	TGCAGCGCGAAGCGGGGGCCCTACGAGCAGTACTTC
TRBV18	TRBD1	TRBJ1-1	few	CASSTGQGNTEAFF	TGTGCCAGCTCAACGGGACAGGGGAACACTGAAGCTTTCTTT
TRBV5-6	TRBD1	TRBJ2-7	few	CASSSRGPTYEQYF	TGTGCCAGCAGCTCTAGGGGGCCAACCTACGAGCAGTACTTC
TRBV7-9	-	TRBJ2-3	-	CASSLRGGNPITDTQYF	TGTGCCAGCAGCTTAAGAGGCGGGAACCCAATTACAGATACGCAGTATTTT
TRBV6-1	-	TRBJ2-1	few	CASRGHRDLQFF	TGTGCCAGCAGAGGCCACAGAGACCTGCAGTTCTTC
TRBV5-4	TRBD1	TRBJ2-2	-	CASSFPGGSAGELFF	TGTGCCAGCAGCTTCCCAGGGGGTAGTGCCGGGGAGCTGTTTTTT
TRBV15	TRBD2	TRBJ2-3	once	CATSTSGNLGDTQYF	TGTGCCACCAGCACTAGCGGGAATCTGGGAGATACGCAGTATTTT
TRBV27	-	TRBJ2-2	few	CASSRGIALGSGPGELFF	TGTGCCAGCTCCCGGGGAATTGCTTTGGGGAGTGGGCCCGGGGAGCTGTTTTTT
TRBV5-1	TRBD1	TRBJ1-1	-	CASSLTGGDEAFF	TGCGCCAGCAGCTTAACAGGGGGCGATGAAGCTTTCTTT
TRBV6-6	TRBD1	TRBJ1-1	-	CASSRDSEAFF	TGTGCCAGCAGCCGGGACAGTGAAGCTTTCTTT
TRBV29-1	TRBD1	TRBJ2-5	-	CSVDGFRQGWGETQYF	TGCAGCGTTGACGGTTTTCGACAGGGGTGGGGAGAGACCCAGTACTTC
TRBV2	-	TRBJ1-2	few	CASSEAAGAVYGYTF	TGTGCCAGCAGTGAAGCAGCGGGGGCGGTCTATGGCTACACCTTC
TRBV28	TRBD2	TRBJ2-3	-	CASSSGTSGYTQYF	TGTGCCAGCAGTTCCGGGACTAGCGGGTATACGCAGTATTTT
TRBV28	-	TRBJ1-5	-	CASSFRGGNQPQHF	TGTGCCAGCAGTTTTCGGGGGGGCAATCAGCCCCAGCATTTT
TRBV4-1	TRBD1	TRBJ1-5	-	CASSQERGRRGNQPQHF	TGCGCCAGCAGCCAAGAAAGGGGGCGCCGCGGGAATCAGCCCCAGCATTTT
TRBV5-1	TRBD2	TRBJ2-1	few	CASSFPTNPTSGKLNEQFF	TGCGCCAGCAGCTTCCCTACAAATCCGACTAGCGGAAAACTCAATGAGCAGTTCTTC
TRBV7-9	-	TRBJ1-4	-	CASSLVGRGNEKLFF	TGTGCCAGCAGCTTAGTTGGCCGGGGAAATGAAAAACTGTTTTTT
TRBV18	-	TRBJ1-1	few	CASSPGGIAFF	TGTGCCAGCTCACCAGGGGGGATTGCTTTCTTT
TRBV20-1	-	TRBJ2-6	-	CSTGIGNVLTF	TGCAGTACAGGGATCGGCAACGTCCTGACTTTC
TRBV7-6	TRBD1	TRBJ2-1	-	CASSLEGQGRNNEQFF	TGTGCCAGCAGCTTAGAAGGACAGGGGAGGAACAATGAGCAGTTCTTC